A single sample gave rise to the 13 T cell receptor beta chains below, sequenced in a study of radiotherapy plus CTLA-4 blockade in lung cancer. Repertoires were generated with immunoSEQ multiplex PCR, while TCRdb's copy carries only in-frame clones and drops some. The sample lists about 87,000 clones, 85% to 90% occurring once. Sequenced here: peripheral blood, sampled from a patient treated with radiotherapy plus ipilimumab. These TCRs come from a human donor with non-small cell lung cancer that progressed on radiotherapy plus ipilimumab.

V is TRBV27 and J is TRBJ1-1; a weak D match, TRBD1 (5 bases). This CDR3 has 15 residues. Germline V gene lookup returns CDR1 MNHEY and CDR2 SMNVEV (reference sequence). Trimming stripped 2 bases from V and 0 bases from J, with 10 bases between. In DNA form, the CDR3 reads TGTGCCAGCAGTTTAGAAGGGGCGATGAACACTGAAGCTTTCTTT. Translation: CASSLEGAMNTEAFF.

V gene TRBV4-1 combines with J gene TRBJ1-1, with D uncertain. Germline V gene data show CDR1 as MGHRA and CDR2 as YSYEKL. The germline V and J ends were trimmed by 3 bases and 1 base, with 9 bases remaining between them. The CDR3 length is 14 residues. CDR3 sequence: CASSHREANTEAFF. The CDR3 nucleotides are TGCGCCAGCAGCCACCGGGAGGCGAACACTGAAGCTTTCTTT.

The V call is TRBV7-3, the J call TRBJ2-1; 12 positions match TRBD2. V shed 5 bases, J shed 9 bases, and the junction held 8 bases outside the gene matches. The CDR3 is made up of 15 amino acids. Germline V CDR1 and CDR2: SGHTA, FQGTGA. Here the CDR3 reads CASSQLAGGVGEQFF. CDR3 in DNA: TGTGCCAGCAGCCAACTAGCGGGGGGAGTCGGTGAGCAGTTCTTC.

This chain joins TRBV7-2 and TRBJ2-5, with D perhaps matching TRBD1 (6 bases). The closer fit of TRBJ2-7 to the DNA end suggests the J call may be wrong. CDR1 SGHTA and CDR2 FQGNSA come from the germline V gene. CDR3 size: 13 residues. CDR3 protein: CASSLDRNYEQYF. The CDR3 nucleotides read TGTGCCAGCAGCCTAGACAGGAACTACGAGCAGTACTTC.

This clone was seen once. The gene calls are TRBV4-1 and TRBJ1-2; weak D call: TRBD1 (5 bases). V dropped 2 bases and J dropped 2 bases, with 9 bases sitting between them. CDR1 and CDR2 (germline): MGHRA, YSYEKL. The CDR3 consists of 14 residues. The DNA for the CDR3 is TGCGCCAGCAGCCAAAAGGAGGGGAACTATGGCTACACCTTC. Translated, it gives CASSQKEGNYGYTF.

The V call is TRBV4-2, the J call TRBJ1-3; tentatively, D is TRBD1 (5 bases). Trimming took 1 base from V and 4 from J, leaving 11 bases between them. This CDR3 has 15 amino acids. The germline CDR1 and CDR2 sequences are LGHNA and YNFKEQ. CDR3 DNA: TGTGCCAGCAGCCAAGTCGGGGGATCAGGAAACACCATATATTTT. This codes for CASSQVGGSGNTIYF.

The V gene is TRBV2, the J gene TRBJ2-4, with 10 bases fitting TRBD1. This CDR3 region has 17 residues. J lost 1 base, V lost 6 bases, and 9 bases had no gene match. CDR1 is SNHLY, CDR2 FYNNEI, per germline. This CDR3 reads CASRIGGGQGAKNIQYF. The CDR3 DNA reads TGTGCCAGCAGGATAGGAGGGGGACAGGGGGCCAAAAACATTCAGTACTTC.

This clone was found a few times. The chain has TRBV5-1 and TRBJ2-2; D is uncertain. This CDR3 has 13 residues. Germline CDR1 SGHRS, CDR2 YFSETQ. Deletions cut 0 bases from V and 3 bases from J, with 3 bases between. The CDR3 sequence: CASSLGDTGELFF. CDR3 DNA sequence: TGCGCCAGCAGCTTGGGGGACACCGGGGAGCTGTTTTTT.

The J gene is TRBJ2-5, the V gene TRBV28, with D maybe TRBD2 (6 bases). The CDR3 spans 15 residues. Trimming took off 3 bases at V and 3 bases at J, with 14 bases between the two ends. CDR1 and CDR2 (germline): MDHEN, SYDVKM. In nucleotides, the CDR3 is TGTGCCAGCAGTTTTCTCTTTGCGGGGAAAGAGACCCAGTACTTC. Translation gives CASSFLFAGKETQYF.

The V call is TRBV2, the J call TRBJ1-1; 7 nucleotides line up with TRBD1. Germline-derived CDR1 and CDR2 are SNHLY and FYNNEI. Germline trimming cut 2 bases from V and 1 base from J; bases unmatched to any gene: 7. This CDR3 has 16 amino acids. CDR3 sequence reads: CASSELEGQPNTEAFF. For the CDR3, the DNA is TGTGCCAGCAGTGAATTGGAGGGACAGCCGAACACTGAAGCTTTCTTT.

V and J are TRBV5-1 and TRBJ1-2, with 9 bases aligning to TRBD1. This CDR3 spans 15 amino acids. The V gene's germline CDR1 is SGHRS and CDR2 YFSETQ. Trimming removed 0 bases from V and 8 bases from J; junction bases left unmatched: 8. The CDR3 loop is CASSLGVDRGGGYTF. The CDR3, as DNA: TGCGCCAGCAGCTTGGGGGTGGACAGGGGCGGCGGCTACACCTTC.

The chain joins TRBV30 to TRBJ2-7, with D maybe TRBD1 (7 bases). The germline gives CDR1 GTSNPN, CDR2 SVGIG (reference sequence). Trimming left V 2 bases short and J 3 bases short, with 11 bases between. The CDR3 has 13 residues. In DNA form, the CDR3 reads TGTGCCTGGAGTTCCCAGGGGGGCTACGAGCAGTACTTC. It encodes CAWSSQGGYEQYF.

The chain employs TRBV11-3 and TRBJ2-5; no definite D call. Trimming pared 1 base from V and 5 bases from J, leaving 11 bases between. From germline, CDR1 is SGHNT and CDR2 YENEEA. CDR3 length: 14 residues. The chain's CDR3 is CASSLGYLEETQYF. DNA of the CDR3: TGTGCCAGCAGCTTAGGTTATCTGGAGGAGACCCAGTACTTC.